Below, 8 T cell receptor beta chains from the same sample are listed, as sequenced in a study of T cell responses to AZD1222 COVID-19 vaccine. Produced via immunoSEQ multiplex PCR; TCRdb's table is partial and in-frame only. The sample records more than 95,000 clones, 70% to 90% being singletons. The source was peripheral blood, collected on day 0 of AZD1222 vaccination. Receptors were obtained from an adult in good health.

This clone was found once. The V gene is TRBV10-3, the J gene TRBJ2-1, with 12 bases identical to TRBD2. V was clipped by 6 bases and J by 8 bases; unmatched bases: 8. Germline CDR1 reads ENHRY; CDR2 reads SYGVKD. This CDR3 spans 15 amino acids. CDR3 loop: CAISLTSGSRHEQFF. CDR3 sequence (DNA): TGTGCCATCAGCCTGACTAGCGGGAGCCGGCATGAGCAGTTCTTC.

This clone was picked up one time. CDR3 DNA: TGCGCCAGCAGTCAATCCGACAGCTACGAGCAGTACTTC. Protein product: CASSQSDSYEQYF. V and J are TRBV23-1 and TRBJ2-7; possible D gene TRBD1, 5 bases. TRBV23-1 is an ORF, and what it does is uncertain. The CDR3 is 13 residues long. Trimming pared 0 bases from V and 3 bases from J, leaving 6 bases between.

The rearrangement uses TRBV10-3 and TRBJ2-1; 7 positions match TRBD1. With V trimmed by 1 base and J by 3 bases, 6 bases remained unmatched. CDR1 is ENHRY and CDR2 is SYGVKD in the germline V gene. The length of the CDR3 is 16 residues. The CDR3 protein is CAISEYGTDLYNEQFF. DNA for the CDR3: TGTGCCATCAGTGAGTATGGGACAGACCTCTACAATGAGCAGTTCTTC.

V and J are TRBV9 and TRBJ2-5, with D maybe TRBD1 (5 bases). Trimming pared 0 bases from V and 5 bases from J, leaving 14 bases between. The CDR3 extends over 15 amino acids. CDR1 and CDR2 (germline): SGDLS, YYNGEE. For the CDR3, the DNA is TGTGCCAGCAGCGTAGCTCTCCAGGGCGCCGAGACCCAGTACTTC. It encodes CASSVALQGAETQYF.

Worth noting for this clone: The sample holds other DNA sequences that translate to the same CDR3. This rearrangement joins TRBV5-1 to TRBJ1-1; no reliable D call. The length of the CDR3 is 13 residues. CDR1 and CDR2 (germline): SGHRS, YFSETQ. V lost 1 base and J lost 1, with 5 bases in between. The CDR3 loop reads CASSLTENTEAFF. Here the CDR3 DNA reads TGCGCCAGCAGCTTGACCGAGAACACTGAAGCTTTCTTT.

The chain recombines TRBV30 with TRBJ2-5, with D unresolved. Between the trimmed V and J ends, which lost 1 base and 5 bases, there was a span of 8 bases. This CDR3 has 12 amino acids. Germline lookup yields CDR1 GTSNPN and CDR2 SVGIG (reference sequence). CDR3 sequence: CAWSDGRETQYF. CDR3 bases: TGTGCCTGGAGTGACGGTAGGGAGACCCAGTACTTC.

J is TRBJ1-1 and V is TRBV3-1 (or the pseudogene TRBV3-2); tentatively, D is TRBD1 (6 bases). This CDR3 has 16 residues. V was trimmed by 3 bases and J by 2 bases, leaving 16 bases between them. Germline CDR1 LGHDT, CDR2 YNNKEL (reference sequence). The CDR3 nucleotides read TGTGCCAGCAGCCACCACGGGGGGGGCGCAAACACTGAAGCTTTCTTT. It yields the protein CASSHHGGGANTEAFF.

This chain links TRBV7-9 with TRBJ1-1, with D possibly matching TRBD1 (6 bases). The CDR3 contains 14 residues. Trimming pared 5 bases from V and 4 bases from J, leaving 14 bases between. CDR1 is SEHNR and CDR2 is FQNEAQ in the germline V gene (reference sequence). The chain's CDR3 is CASSPEAGATEAFF. The DNA for the CDR3 is TGTGCCAGCAGCCCCGAGGCAGGGGCCACTGAAGCTTTCTTT.